This T cell receptor beta chain appears in the sequencing data of a study of shared clonotypes between healthy human individuals. Study-wide points: Clonotypes which were not shared had lower generation probabilities than clonotypes that all four donors shared. Larger estimated richness was generally recorded for naive subsets relative to memory subsets.

Only one count was recorded for this clone. What it recognizes is unknown. The same CDR3 can be traced to other DNA sequences in this sample. The V gene lost 0 bases and the J gene lost 8 bases, with 11 bases spanning the gap. CDR1 is SGDLS and CDR2 is YYNGEE in the germline V gene. There are 13 residues in the CDR3. Method: immunoSEQ multiplex PCR; TCRdb's copy keeps in-frame clones and lacks some. Of some 1.5 million clones listed, around 97% were seen once; the top ten hold approximately 1.1%. This receptor was taken from a man younger than 40 in good health. The sample consisted of naive CD4+ T cells sorted from blood. As to subset: CD45RA+ positively selected. The chain employs TRBV9 and TRBJ1-2, with no clear D. The CDR3 DNA reads as TGTGCCAGCAGCGTAGCAGTGGGCGCGGGCTACACCTTC. Its protein is CASSVAVGAGYTF.